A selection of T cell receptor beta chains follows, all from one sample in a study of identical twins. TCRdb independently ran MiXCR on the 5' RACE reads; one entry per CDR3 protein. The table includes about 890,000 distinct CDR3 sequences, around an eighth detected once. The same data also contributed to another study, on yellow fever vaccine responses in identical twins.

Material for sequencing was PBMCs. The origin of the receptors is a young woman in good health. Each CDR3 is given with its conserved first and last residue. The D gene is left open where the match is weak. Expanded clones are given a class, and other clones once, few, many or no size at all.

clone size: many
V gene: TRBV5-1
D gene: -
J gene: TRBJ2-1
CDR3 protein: CASMSGLDNEQFF
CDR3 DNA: TGCGCCAGCATGTCTGGGCTTGACAATGAGCAGTTCTTC

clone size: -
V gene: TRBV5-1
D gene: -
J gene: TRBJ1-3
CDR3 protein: CASSLEATGNTIYF
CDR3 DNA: TGCGCCAGCAGCTTGGAGGCAACTGGAAACACCATATATTTT

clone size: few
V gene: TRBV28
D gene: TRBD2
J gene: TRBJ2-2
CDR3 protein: CASSFSSGSPGELFF
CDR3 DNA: TGTGCCAGCAGTTTCTCTAGCGGGAGTCCCGGGGAGCTGTTTTTT

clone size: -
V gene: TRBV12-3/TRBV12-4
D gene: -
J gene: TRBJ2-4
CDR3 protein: CASSTIGAPAQNIQYF
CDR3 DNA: TGTGCCAGCAGTACAATTGGGGCCCCAGCCCAAAACATTCAGTACTTC

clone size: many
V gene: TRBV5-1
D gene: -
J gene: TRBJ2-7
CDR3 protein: CASRERPARDYEQYF
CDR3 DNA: TGCGCCAGCAGGGAGAGGCCAGCGAGGGACTACGAGCAGTACTTC

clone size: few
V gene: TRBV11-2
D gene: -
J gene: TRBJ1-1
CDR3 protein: CASSPKSQIANTEAFF
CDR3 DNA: TGTGCCAGCAGCCCCAAGTCCCAAATTGCGAACACTGAAGCTTTCTTT

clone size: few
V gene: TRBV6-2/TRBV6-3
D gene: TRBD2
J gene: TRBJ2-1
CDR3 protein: CASSYAGDRQFF
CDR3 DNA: TGTGCCAGCAGTTACGCGGGAGACCGGCAGTTCTTC

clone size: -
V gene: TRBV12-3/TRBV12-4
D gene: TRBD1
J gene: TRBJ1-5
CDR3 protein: CASSSPDRGPNQPQHF
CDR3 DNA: TGTGCCAGCAGTAGCCCCGACAGGGGCCCTAATCAGCCCCAGCATTTT

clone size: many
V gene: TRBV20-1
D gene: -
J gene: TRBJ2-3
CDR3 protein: CSAPEWGGEADTQYF
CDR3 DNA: TGCAGTGCCCCAGAGTGGGGGGGCGAGGCAGATACGCAGTATTTT

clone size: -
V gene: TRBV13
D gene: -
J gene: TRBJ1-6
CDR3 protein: CASSPIATGFSPLHF
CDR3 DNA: TGTGCCAGCAGCCCAATCGCCACAGGGTTTTCACCCCTCCACTTT

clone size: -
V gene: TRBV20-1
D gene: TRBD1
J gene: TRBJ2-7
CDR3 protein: CSASFGDRASSYEQYF
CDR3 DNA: TGCAGTGCTAGCTTCGGGGACAGGGCGAGCTCCTACGAGCAGTACTTC

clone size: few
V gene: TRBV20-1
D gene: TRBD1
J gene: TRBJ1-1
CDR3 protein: CSARKQGAETEAFF
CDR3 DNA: TGCAGTGCTAGAAAACAGGGGGCAGAGACTGAAGCTTTCTTT

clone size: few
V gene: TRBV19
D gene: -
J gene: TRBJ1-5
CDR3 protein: CASRRGQSFNQPQHF
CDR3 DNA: TGTGCCAGTAGACGCGGACAGTCTTTCAATCAGCCCCAGCATTTT

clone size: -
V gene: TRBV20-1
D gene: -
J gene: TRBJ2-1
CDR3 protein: CSVLEQVGYNEQFF
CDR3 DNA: TGCAGTGTTCTCGAGCAGGTGGGATACAATGAGCAGTTCTTC

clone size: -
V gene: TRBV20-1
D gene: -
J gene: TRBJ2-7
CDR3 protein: CSAPIPGYEQYF
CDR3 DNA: TGCAGTGCTCCAATACCGGGATACGAGCAGTACTTC

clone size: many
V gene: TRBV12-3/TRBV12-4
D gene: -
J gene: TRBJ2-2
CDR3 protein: CASSWGDKNTGELFF
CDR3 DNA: TGTGCCAGCAGCTGGGGGGACAAGAACACCGGGGAGCTGTTTTTT

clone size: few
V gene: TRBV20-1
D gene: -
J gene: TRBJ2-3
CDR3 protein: CSARAHLTTSTDTQYF
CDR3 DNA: TGCAGTGCTAGAGCGCACCTTACCACTAGCACAGATACGCAGTATTTT

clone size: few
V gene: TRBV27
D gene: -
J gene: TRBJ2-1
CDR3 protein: CASSPRKRAESEQFF
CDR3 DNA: TGTGCCAGCAGTCCACGGAAGAGGGCCGAGAGTGAGCAGTTCTTC

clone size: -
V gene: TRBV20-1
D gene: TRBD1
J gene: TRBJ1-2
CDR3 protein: CSASTRNRDRVPYTF
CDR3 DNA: TGCAGTGCCTCTACCCGGAACCGGGACAGGGTTCCCTACACCTTC

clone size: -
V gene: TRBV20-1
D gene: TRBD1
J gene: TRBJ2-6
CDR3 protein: CSARALTTGTGDIVGANVLTF
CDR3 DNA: TGCAGTGCTAGAGCCCTAACGACCGGGACAGGGGACATTGTGGGGGCCAACGTCCTGACTTTC

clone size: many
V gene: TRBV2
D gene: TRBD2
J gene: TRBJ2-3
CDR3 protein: CATLYPSGGAIDTQYF
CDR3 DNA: TGTGCCACCCTCTACCCTAGCGGGGGGGCCATAGATACGCAGTATTTT

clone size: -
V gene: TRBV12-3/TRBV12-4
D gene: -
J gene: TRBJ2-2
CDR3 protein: CASSWGNGGELFF
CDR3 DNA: TGTGCCAGCAGCTGGGGGAACGGCGGGGAGCTGTTTTTT

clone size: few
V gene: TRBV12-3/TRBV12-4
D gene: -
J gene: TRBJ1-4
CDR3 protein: CASSSLGASEKLFF
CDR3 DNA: TGTGCCAGCAGCTCCTTGGGGGCGAGTGAAAAACTGTTTTTT

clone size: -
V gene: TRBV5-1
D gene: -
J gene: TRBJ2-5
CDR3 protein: CASSLMAGQQETQYF
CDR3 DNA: TGCGCCAGCAGCTTGATGGCAGGCCAGCAAGAGACCCAGTACTTC

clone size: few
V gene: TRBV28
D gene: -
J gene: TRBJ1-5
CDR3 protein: CASSTDYSNQPQHF
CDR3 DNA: TGTGCCAGCAGTACAGATTATAGCAATCAGCCCCAGCATTTT

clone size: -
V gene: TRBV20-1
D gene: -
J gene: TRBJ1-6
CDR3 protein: CSARSGPNSPLHF
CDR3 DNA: TGCAGTGCTCGTTCAGGGCCTAACTCACCCCTCCACTTT

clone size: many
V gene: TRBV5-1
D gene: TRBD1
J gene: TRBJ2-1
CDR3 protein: CASSSGTGNNEQFF
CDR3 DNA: TGCGCCAGCAGCTCCGGGACAGGCAACAATGAGCAGTTCTTC

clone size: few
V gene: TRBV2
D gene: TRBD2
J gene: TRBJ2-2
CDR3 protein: CASSDSGTSGRALAGELFF
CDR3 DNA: TGTGCCAGCAGTGATTCCGGGACTAGCGGGAGGGCCTTGGCCGGGGAGCTGTTTTTT

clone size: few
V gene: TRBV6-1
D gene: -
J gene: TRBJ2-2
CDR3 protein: CASRRKSNTGELFF
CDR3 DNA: TGTGCCAGCAGGCGAAAGTCAAACACCGGGGAGCTGTTTTTT

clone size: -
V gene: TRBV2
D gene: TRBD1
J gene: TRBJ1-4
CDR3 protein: CASRGQAIGEKLFF
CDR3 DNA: TGTGCCAGCAGGGGACAGGCGATAGGGGAAAAACTGTTTTTT

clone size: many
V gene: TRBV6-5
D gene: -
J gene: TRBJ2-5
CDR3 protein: CASSYYRNSEGTQYF
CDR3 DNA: TGTGCCAGCAGTTACTACCGCAATTCGGAGGGGACCCAGTACTTC

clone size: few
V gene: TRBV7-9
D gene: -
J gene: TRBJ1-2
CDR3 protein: CASSPGHLNYGYTF
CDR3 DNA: TGTGCCAGCAGCCCCGGACATCTTAACTATGGCTACACCTTC

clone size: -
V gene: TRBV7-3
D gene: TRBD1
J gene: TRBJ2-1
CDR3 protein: CASSLTGTGPNEQFF
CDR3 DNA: TGTGCCAGCAGCTTAACCGGGACAGGACCCAATGAGCAGTTCTTC

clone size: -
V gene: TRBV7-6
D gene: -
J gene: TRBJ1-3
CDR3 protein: CASSQYSNSGNTIYF
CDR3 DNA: TGTGCCAGCAGCCAATATTCAAACTCTGGAAACACCATATATTTT

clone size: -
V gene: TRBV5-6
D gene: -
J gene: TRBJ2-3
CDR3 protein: CASSRTGGQDTQYF
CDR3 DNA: TGTGCCAGCAGCCGGACCGGGGGTCAAGATACGCAGTATTTT

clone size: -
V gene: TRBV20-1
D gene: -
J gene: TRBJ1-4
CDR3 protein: CSAKPAGQEKLFF
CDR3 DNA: TGCAGTGCTAAGCCGGCTGGGCAGGAAAAACTGTTTTTT

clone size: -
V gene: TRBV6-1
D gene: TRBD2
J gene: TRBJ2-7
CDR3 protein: CASRTSGGTYEQYF
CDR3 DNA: TGTGCCAGCAGAACTAGCGGAGGGACCTACGAGCAGTACTTC

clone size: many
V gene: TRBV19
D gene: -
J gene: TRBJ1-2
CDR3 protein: CASRSGLDYGYTF
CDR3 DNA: TGTGCCAGTAGATCAGGGCTCGACTATGGCTACACCTTC

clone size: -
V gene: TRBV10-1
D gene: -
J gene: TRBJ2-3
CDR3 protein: CASSESGVPSTDTQYF
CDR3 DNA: TGCGCCAGCAGTGAGTCGGGCGTCCCTAGCACAGATACGCAGTATTTT

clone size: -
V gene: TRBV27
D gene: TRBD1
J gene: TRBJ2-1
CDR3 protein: CASTKSRRGLNEQFF
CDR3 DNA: TGTGCCAGCACGAAGTCGCGAAGGGGGCTCAATGAGCAGTTCTTC

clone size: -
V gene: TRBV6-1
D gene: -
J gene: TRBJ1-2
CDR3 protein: CASSELGRGGGYTF
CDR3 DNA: TGTGCCAGCAGTGAACTGGGCAGGGGAGGAGGCTACACCTTC

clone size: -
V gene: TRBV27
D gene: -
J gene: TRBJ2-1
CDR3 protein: CASSLGLAQFF
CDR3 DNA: TGTGCCAGCAGTTTAGGGCTAGCCCAGTTCTTC